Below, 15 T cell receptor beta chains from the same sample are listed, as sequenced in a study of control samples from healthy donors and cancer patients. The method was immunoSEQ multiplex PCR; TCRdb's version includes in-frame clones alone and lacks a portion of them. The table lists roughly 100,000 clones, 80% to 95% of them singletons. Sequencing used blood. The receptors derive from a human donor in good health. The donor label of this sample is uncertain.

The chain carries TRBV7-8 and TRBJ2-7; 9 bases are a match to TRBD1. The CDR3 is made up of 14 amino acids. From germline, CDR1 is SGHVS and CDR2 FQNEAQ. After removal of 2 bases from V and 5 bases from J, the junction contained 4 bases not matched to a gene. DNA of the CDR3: TGTGCCAGCAGCTTAACAGGGGGCCCCAACGAGCAGTACTTC. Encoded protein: CASSLTGGPNEQYF.

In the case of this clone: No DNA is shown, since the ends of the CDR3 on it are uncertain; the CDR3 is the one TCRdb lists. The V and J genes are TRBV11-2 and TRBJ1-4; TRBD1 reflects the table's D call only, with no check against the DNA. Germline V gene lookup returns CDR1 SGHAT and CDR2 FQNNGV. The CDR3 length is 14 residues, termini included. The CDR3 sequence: CASSLVGQGTHVFF.

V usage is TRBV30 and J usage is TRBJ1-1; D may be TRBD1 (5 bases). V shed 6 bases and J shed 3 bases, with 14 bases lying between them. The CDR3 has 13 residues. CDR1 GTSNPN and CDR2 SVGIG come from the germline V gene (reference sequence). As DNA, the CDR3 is TGTGCCTGCACCCAGGGCCGGGACACTGAAGCTTTCTTT. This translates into CACTQGRDTEAFF.

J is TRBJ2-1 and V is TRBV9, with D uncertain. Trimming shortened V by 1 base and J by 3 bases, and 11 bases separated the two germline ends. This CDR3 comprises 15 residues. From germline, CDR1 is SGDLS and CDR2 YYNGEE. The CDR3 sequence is CASSVLPSDYNEQFF. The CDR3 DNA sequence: TGTGCCAGCAGCGTACTTCCGTCGGACTACAATGAGCAGTTCTTC.

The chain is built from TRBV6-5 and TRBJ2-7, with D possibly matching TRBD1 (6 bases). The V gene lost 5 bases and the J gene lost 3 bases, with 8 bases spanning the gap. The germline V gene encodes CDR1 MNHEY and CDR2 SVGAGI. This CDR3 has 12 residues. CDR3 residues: CASSKDSYEQYF. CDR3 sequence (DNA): TGTGCCAGCAGTAAGGACAGCTACGAGCAGTACTTC.

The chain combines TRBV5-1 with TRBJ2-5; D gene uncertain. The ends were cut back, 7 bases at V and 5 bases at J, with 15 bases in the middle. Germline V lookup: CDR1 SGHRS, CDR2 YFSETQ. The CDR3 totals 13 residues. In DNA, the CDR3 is TGCGCCAGCCGGTTGGATGAGTTGGAGACCCAGTACTTC. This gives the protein CASRLDELETQYF.

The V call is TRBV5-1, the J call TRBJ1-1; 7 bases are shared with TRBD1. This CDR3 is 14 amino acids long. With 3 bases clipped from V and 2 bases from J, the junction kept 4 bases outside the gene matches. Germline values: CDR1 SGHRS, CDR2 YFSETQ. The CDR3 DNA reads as TGCGCCAGCAGCTGGGGGACAGCCAACACTGAAGCTTTCTTT. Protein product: CASSWGTANTEAFF.

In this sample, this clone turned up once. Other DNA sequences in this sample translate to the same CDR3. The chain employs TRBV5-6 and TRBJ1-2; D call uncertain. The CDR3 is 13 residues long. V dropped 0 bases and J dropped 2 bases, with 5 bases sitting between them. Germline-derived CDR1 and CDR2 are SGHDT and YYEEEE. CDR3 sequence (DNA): TGTGCCAGCAGCTTGGACAGAAACTATGGCTACACCTTC. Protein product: CASSLDRNYGYTF.

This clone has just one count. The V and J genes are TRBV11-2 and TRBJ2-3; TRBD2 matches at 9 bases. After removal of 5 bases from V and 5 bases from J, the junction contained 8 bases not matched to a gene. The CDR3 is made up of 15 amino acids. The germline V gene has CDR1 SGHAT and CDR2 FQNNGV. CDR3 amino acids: CASSSSGGVLDTQYF. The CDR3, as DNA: TGTGCCAGCAGCAGTAGCGGGGGAGTTTTAGATACGCAGTATTTT.

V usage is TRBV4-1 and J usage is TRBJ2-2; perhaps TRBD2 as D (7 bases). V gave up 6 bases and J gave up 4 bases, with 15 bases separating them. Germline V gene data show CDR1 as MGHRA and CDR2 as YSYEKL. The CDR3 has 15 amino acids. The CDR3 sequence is CASRRGGAGTGELFF. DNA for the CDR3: TGCGCCAGCAGGAGGGGGGGGGCGGGCACCGGGGAGCTGTTTTTT.

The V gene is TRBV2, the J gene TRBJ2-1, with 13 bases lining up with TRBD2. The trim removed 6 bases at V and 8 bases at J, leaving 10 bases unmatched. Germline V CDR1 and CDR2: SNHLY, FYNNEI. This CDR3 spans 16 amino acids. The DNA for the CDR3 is TGTGCCAGCAGACGACGGACTAGCGGGGGTGGTGATGAGCAGTTCTTC. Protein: CASRRRTSGGGDEQFF.

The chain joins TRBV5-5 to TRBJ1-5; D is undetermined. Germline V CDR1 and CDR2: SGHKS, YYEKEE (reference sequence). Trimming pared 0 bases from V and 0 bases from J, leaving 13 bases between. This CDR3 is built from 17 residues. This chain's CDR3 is CASSLVGGKASNQPQHF. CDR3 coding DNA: TGTGCCAGCAGCTTGGTTGGAGGAAAAGCTAGCAATCAGCCCCAGCATTTT.

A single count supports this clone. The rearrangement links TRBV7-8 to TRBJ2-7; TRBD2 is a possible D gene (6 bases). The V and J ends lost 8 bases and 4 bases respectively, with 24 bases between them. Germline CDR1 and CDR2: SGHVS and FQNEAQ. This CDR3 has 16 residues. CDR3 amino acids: CASGREGLLLPYEQYF. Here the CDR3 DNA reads TGTGCCAGCGGACGAGAGGGACTTCTCCTTCCTTACGAGCAGTACTTC.

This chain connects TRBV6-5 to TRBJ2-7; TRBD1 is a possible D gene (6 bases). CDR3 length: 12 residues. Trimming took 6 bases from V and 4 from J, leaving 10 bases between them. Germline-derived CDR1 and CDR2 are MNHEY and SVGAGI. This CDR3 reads CASRGTFYEQYV. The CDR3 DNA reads TGTGCCAGCAGGGGGACATTTTACGAGCAGTACGTC.

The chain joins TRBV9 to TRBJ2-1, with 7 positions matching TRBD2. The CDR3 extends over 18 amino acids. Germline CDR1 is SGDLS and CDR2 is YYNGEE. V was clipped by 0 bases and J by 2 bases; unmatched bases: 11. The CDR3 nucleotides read TGTGCCAGCAGCGTAGACCCTCGGGGCGGGAGCCCCTACAATGAGCAGTTCTTC. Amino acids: CASSVDPRGGSPYNEQFF.